This is a list of T cell receptor beta chains from one sample in a study of blood T cells in healthy people across ages. TCRdb analysed the 5' RACE reads with MiXCR anew, one entry per CDR3 protein. This sample has 1.4 million to 1.5 million distinct CDR3 sequences, with about 43% found just once. The specimen sequenced was blood. The receptors here all came from a woman younger than 30 in good health. The CDR3 runs from the conserved cysteine through the conserved F or W. The order of the fields is clone size, V gene, J gene, D gene, CDR3 protein, CDR3 DNA. A D gene is named only where the DNA matches it firmly. The listing skips clone size in some rows; elsewhere it reads once, few, many or a size class.

clone_size: few; v_call: TRBV5-1; j_call: TRBJ1-2; d_call: -; cdr3_aa: CASSLTGTSYGYTF; cdr3_nt: TGCGCCAGCAGCTTGACCGGGACGTCCTATGGCTACACCTTC
clone_size: few; v_call: TRBV6-6; j_call: TRBJ1-2; d_call: -; cdr3_aa: CASSYPTGQNYGYTF; cdr3_nt: TGTGCCAGCAGTTACCCCACCGGACAGAACTATGGCTACACCTTC
clone_size: -; v_call: TRBV20-1; j_call: TRBJ2-3; d_call: TRBD2; cdr3_aa: CSAQTSGGGDTQYF; cdr3_nt: TGCAGTGCTCAAACTAGCGGGGGGGGAGATACGCAGTATTTT
clone_size: few; v_call: TRBV10-3; j_call: TRBJ2-7; d_call: TRBD2; cdr3_aa: CAIRGLAGGDSYEQYF; cdr3_nt: TGTGCCATCAGAGGACTAGCGGGAGGAGACTCCTACGAGCAGTACTTC
clone_size: -; v_call: TRBV20-1; j_call: TRBJ2-1; d_call: -; cdr3_aa: CSARKHDLDEQFF; cdr3_nt: TGCAGTGCTAGAAAGCACGACCTGGATGAGCAGTTCTTC
clone_size: once; v_call: TRBV28; j_call: TRBJ2-7; d_call: -; cdr3_aa: CVSRSGGSYEQYF; cdr3_nt: TGTGTCAGCAGGTCAGGGGGGTCCTACGAGCAGTACTTC
clone_size: once; v_call: TRBV30; j_call: TRBJ1-5; d_call: -; cdr3_aa: CAWSSNQPQHF; cdr3_nt: TGTGCCTGGAGTAGCAATCAGCCCCAGCATTTT
clone_size: -; v_call: TRBV20-1; j_call: TRBJ2-2; d_call: -; cdr3_aa: CSATGGDTGELFF; cdr3_nt: TGCAGTGCAACTGGTGGAGACACCGGGGAGCTGTTTTTT
clone_size: -; v_call: TRBV7-3; j_call: TRBJ2-3; d_call: TRBD2; cdr3_aa: CASSPSSGRSDTQYF; cdr3_nt: TGTGCCAGCAGCCCCTCTAGCGGGAGGTCAGATACGCAGTATTTT
clone_size: few; v_call: TRBV5-1; j_call: TRBJ2-7; d_call: -; cdr3_aa: CASSLGRRSDPYEQYF; cdr3_nt: TGCGCCAGCAGCTTGGGTCGGAGATCAGACCCCTACGAGCAGTACTTC
clone_size: -; v_call: TRBV28; j_call: TRBJ2-1; d_call: TRBD2; cdr3_aa: CASSGGTSGAYNEQFF; cdr3_nt: TGTGCCAGCAGTGGTGGGACTAGCGGGGCCTACAATGAGCAGTTCTTC
clone_size: -; v_call: TRBV11-2; j_call: TRBJ2-6; d_call: -; cdr3_aa: CASSLSYRWGPSGANVLTF; cdr3_nt: TGTGCCAGCAGCTTATCTTACAGGTGGGGCCCCTCTGGGGCCAACGTCCTGACTTTC
clone_size: few; v_call: TRBV7-9; j_call: TRBJ2-7; d_call: -; cdr3_aa: CASRDTNYEQYF; cdr3_nt: TGTGCCAGCCGGGACACCAATTACGAGCAGTACTTC
clone_size: -; v_call: TRBV15; j_call: TRBJ1-4; d_call: -; cdr3_aa: CATSREAGAGANEKLFF; cdr3_nt: TGTGCCACCAGCAGAGAGGCCGGGGCTGGCGCTAATGAAAAACTGTTTTTT
clone_size: few; v_call: TRBV7-2; j_call: TRBJ2-3; d_call: TRBD2; cdr3_aa: CASSLRDYVTDTQYF; cdr3_nt: TGTGCCAGCAGCCTTCGGGACTATGTAACAGATACGCAGTATTTT
clone_size: -; v_call: TRBV20-1; j_call: TRBJ2-5; d_call: -; cdr3_aa: CSARDQRLQETQYF; cdr3_nt: TGCAGTGCTAGAGATCAAAGACTCCAAGAGACCCAGTACTTC
clone_size: few; v_call: TRBV6-5; j_call: TRBJ2-7; d_call: TRBD2; cdr3_aa: CASSYSGGLAGPVAVEQYF; cdr3_nt: TGTGCCAGCAGTTACTCTGGGGGACTAGCGGGACCCGTCGCCGTGGAGCAGTACTTC
clone_size: -; v_call: TRBV15; j_call: TRBJ2-1; d_call: TRBD2; cdr3_aa: CATSSLNPSGTYNEQFF; cdr3_nt: TGTGCCACCAGCAGCCTGAATCCTAGCGGGACCTACAATGAGCAGTTCTTC
clone_size: few; v_call: TRBV4-1; j_call: TRBJ2-3; d_call: -; cdr3_aa: CASSQAGDLRTQYF; cdr3_nt: TGCGCCAGCAGCCAAGCGGGAGACCTGCGTACGCAGTATTTT
clone_size: -; v_call: TRBV21-1; j_call: TRBJ1-6; d_call: -; cdr3_aa: CASTTALHF; cdr3_nt: TGTGCCAGCACCACGGCCCTCCACTTT
clone_size: -; v_call: TRBV16; j_call: TRBJ1-4; d_call: TRBD1; cdr3_aa: CASSQNPTGRGEKLFF; cdr3_nt: TGTGCCAGCAGCCAAAACCCGACAGGGCGAGGTGAAAAACTGTTTTTT
clone_size: once; v_call: TRBV27; j_call: TRBJ2-5; d_call: -; cdr3_aa: CASKEGRRGLRQPETQDF; cdr3_nt: TGTGCCAGCAAGGAAGGACGGAGGGGGCTACGCCAGCCGGAGACCCAGGACTTC
clone_size: few; v_call: TRBV5-4; j_call: TRBJ2-3; d_call: -; cdr3_aa: CASKPGTALADTQYF; cdr3_nt: TGTGCCAGCAAACCCGGGACGGCCCTGGCGGATACGCAGTATTTT
clone_size: -; v_call: TRBV7-9; j_call: TRBJ1-2; d_call: -; cdr3_aa: CASSEGRLYGYTF; cdr3_nt: TGTGCCAGCAGCGAGGGGCGACTCTATGGCTACACCTTC
clone_size: -; v_call: TRBV20-1; j_call: TRBJ2-7; d_call: -; cdr3_aa: CSARLQLDSPYEQYF; cdr3_nt: TGCAGTGCTAGATTGCAACTCGACAGTCCCTACGAGCAGTACTTC
clone_size: -; v_call: TRBV4-2; j_call: TRBJ2-1; d_call: TRBD2; cdr3_aa: CAGSQDLTSGVTSYEQFF; cdr3_nt: TGTGCCGGCAGCCAAGATCTAACTAGCGGGGTGACATCCTATGAGCAGTTCTTC
clone_size: -; v_call: TRBV21-1; j_call: TRBJ2-7; d_call: -; cdr3_aa: CASSKGPTTYEQYF; cdr3_nt: TGTGCCAGCAGCAAAGGTCCGACAACCTACGAGCAGTACTTC
clone_size: -; v_call: TRBV3-1; j_call: TRBJ2-3; d_call: -; cdr3_aa: CASSQAARKDTQYF; cdr3_nt: TGTGCCAGCAGCCAAGCAGCTAGAAAGGATACGCAGTATTTT
clone_size: -; v_call: TRBV13; j_call: TRBJ2-7; d_call: -; cdr3_aa: CASSFTVGLQDEQYF; cdr3_nt: TGTGCCAGCAGCTTTACTGTCGGGCTCCAGGACGAGCAGTACTTC
clone_size: once; v_call: TRBV7-9; j_call: TRBJ2-1; d_call: TRBD2; cdr3_aa: CASSWETSDPEQFF; cdr3_nt: TGTGCTAGCAGCTGGGAGACTAGCGATCCTGAGCAGTTCTTC
clone_size: -; v_call: TRBV7-2; j_call: TRBJ2-1; d_call: TRBD2; cdr3_aa: CASSFDWGAGQQFF; cdr3_nt: TGTGCCAGCAGCTTCGACTGGGGAGCGGGGCAACAGTTCTTC